The 10 T cell receptor beta chains given below trace back to one sample, sequenced in a study of CD8 T cells in Susac syndrome. With random hexamers, reverse transcription was performed on about 0.5 to 1 ug of RNA. Via MiXCR, TCRdb re-called the immunoSEQ multiplex PCR reads, giving one row per CDR3 protein. The repertoire includes about 200,000 distinct CDR3 sequences, 75% to 95% of them detected once, and 0.075% to 0.095% sits in the top ten. Sequencing used CD4+ T cells from PBMCs. Every receptor here comes from a human donor with Susac syndrome.

This chain joins TRBV7-8 and TRBJ2-1; possible D gene TRBD2, 5 bases. Germline V gene sequence: CDR1 SGHVS, CDR2 FQNEAQ. The CDR3 loop spans 16 amino acids. V was pared by 4 bases and J by 0 bases, with 13 bases between. DNA of the CDR3: TGTGCCAGCAGCTCCATAGCGTACAGCTCCTACAATGAGCAGTTCTTC. It translates to CASSSIAYSSYNEQFF.

The chain joins TRBV27 to TRBJ1-2; 8 positions agree with TRBD1. CDR3 length: 14 residues. Germline-derived CDR1 and CDR2 are MNHEY and SMNVEV (reference sequence). V lost 5 bases to trimming and J lost 4 bases; unmatched junction nucleotides: 6. CDR3 DNA sequence: TGTGCCAGCAGTCGGGACAGGTCCCTCTATGGCTACACCTTC. Protein: CASSRDRSLYGYTF.

This chain links TRBV7-2 with TRBJ1-5, with D perhaps TRBD1 (6 bases). The CDR3 covers 15 residues. Germline lookup yields CDR1 SGHTA and CDR2 FQGNSA. Trimming took 5 bases from V and 4 from J, leaving 15 bases between them. CDR3 bases: TGTGCCAGCAGCCCTCAGGGGCTCCAGAATCAGCCCCAGCATTTT. It specifies CASSPQGLQNQPQHF.

The rearrangement joins TRBV3-1 to TRBJ1-1, with unresolved D. From germline, CDR1 is LGHDT and CDR2 YNNKEL (reference sequence). The CDR3 consists of 13 residues. Trimming left V 0 bases short and J 8 bases short, with 10 bases between. CDR3 nucleotide sequence: TGTGCCAGCAGCCAAGATGGGGAAAGGGAAGCTTTCTTT. This translates into CASSQDGEREAFF.

The V call is TRBV5-1, the J call TRBJ2-7, with D hard to call. Germline V gene sequence: CDR1 SGHRS, CDR2 YFSETQ. This CDR3 has 16 residues. Trimming shortened V by 4 bases and J by 2 bases, and 19 bases separated the two germline ends. CDR3: CASSPLGSWVTYEQYF. CDR3 DNA sequence: TGCGCCAGCAGCCCACTCGGGTCCTGGGTCACCTACGAGCAGTACTTC.

In this sample, this clonotype turned up a few times. The V gene is TRBV20-1, the J gene TRBJ2-7; 9 nucleotides agree with TRBD1. V gave up 5 bases and J gave up 3 bases; unmatched junction bases: 5. Germline CDR1 and CDR2: DFQATT and SNEGSKA (reference sequence). This CDR3 has 13 residues. Written as DNA, the CDR3 is TGCAGTGCTCCCGGGACAGGGATCTACGAGCAGTACTTC. This gives the protein CSAPGTGIYEQYF.

CDR3 nucleotides: TGTGCCAGCAGTTACTCGGGACAGGGGCGGACCACTAACAAACTGTTTTTT. Its translation is CASSYSGQGRTTNKLFF. The chain joins TRBV6-5 to TRBJ1-4, with 10 bases aligning to TRBD1. CDR1 and CDR2 (germline): MNHEY, SVGAGI. The CDR3 has 17 amino acids. The junction had 12 bases not matched to a gene; V was cut back by 0 bases and J by 11 bases.

This clonotype occurred a few times. The chain is built from TRBV11-2 and TRBJ1-2; D not resolved. This CDR3 region has 13 residues. Looked up from germline, CDR1 is SGHAT and CDR2 is FQNNGV. V was trimmed by 5 bases and J by 5 bases, leaving 12 bases between them. Here the CDR3 reads CASSTAAPYGYTF. The CDR3 nucleotides read TGTGCCAGCAGCACCGCGGCACCGTATGGCTACACCTTC.

This rearrangement joins TRBV12-3 or TRBV12-4 to TRBJ1-1, with no clear D. The CDR3 is 12 amino acids. Trimming took 4 bases from V and 11 from J, leaving 14 bases between them. CDR3 DNA: TGTGCCAGCAGTTCCCCCCGTAAAGGTGCTTTCTTT. Amino acid sequence: CASSSPRKGAFF.

The V call is TRBV19, the J call TRBJ1-2; 9 nucleotides line up with TRBD1. Germline V gene sequence: CDR1 LNHDA, CDR2 SQIVND (reference sequence). The trim removed 5 bases at V and 6 bases at J, leaving 16 bases unmatched. This CDR3 has 17 amino acids. The CDR3 loop reads CASSLLLRDRVSNGYTF. CDR3 in DNA: TGTGCCAGTAGTCTCCTCCTCCGGGACAGGGTGTCTAATGGCTACACCTTC.